Sequencing of this T cell receptor beta chain was carried out in a study of T-cell reconstitution after alpha-beta-depleted transplantation in children. Regarding this clonotype: Its matching antigen is unknown.

Overall study findings and caveats: After transplant, high TCRbeta diversity at day 60 in some patients arose from surviving recipient T cells and thymic progenitors. Several hundred rapidly expanded clones from non-depleted graft cells reportedly supplied alpha-beta T cells about two months post-transplant. After one year, T-cell counts and TCRbeta diversity mostly came from new T cells.

Germline-derived CDR1 and CDR2 are DFQATT and SNEGSKA (reference sequence). This CDR3 spans 12 amino acids. The V gene end was trimmed by 2 bases and the J gene end by 5 bases; junction bases not matched to a gene: 2. Unique molecular identifiers were used in preparing the TCRbeta library. Via MiXCR, TCRdb re-called the PCR reads, giving one row per CDR3 protein. Altogether around 700,000 distinct CDR3 sequences are present, approximately 14% being singletons, with the ten largest covering around 0.8%. The TCR originated in a girl aged 2 to 9 with congenital amegakaryocytic thrombocytopenia, due to receive a stem cell transplant. The sequences come from PBMCs, collected before TCRalphabeta/CD19-depleted stem cell transplant. V usage is TRBV20-1 and J usage is TRBJ2-5; 7 bases fit TRBD2. This chain's CDR3 is CSARLAVETQYF. The CDR3 nucleotides read TGCAGTGCTAGACTAGCGGTCGAGACCCAGTACTTC.